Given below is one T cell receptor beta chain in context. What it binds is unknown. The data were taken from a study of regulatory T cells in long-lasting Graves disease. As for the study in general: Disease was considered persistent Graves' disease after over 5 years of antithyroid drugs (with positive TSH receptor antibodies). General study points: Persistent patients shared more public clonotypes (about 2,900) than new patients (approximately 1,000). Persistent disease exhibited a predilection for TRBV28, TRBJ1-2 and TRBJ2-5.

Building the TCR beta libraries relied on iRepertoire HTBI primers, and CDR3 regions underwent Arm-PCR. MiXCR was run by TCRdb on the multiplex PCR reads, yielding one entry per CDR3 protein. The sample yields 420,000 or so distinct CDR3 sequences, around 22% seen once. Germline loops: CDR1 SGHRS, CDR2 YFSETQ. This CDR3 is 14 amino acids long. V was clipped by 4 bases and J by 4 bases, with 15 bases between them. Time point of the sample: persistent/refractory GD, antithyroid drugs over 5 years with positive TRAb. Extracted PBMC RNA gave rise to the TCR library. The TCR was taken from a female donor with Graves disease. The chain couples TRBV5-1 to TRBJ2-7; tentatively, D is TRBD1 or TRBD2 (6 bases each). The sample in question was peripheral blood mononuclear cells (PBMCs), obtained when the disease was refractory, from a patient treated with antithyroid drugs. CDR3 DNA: TGCGCCAGCAGCCCGGTAGGGGGACTTTACGAGCAGTACTTC. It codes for CASSPVGGLYEQYF.